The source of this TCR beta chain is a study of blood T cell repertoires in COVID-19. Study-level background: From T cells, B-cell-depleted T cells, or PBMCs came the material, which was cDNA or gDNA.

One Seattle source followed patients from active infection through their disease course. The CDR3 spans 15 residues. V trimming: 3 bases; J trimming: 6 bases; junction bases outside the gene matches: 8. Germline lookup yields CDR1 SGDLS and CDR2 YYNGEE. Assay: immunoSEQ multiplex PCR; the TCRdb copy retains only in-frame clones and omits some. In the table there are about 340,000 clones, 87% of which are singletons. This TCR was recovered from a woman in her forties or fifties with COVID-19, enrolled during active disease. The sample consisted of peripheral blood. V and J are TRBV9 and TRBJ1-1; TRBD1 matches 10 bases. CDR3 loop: CASSGWGQGSAEAFF. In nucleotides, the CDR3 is TGTGCCAGCAGCGGGTGGGGACAGGGGAGCGCTGAAGCTTTCTTT.